Listed below are T cell receptor beta chains from one sample, sequenced in a study of neurological immune-mediated disorders. TCRdb ran MiXCR on the 5' RACE reads and lists one entry per CDR3 protein. Among fewer than 20,000 distinct CDR3 sequences listed, approximately 14% were seen once. Sequencing was performed on CD4+ T cells from blood. The receptors derive from a woman in her sixties or seventies with HTLV-1-associated myelopathy (HAM/TSP). Both conserved end residues are part of each CDR3. Each record gives: D gene, J gene, clone size, V gene, CDR3 DNA, CDR3 protein. D genes are given only for firm matches. Clone size, where shown, is once, few, many, or a class for clones that have expanded.

d_call: TRBD2
j_call: TRBJ2-3
clone_size: .
v_call: TRBV7-2
cdr3_nt: TGTTCCGGCAGCTTAGGCGGGGGGGCCCCAGATACGCAGTATTTT
cdr3_aa: CSGSLGGGAPDTQYF

d_call: TRBD1
j_call: TRBJ2-7
clone_size: many
v_call: TRBV27
cdr3_nt: TGTGCCAGCAGTTATCAGGGGGTCTTATACGAGCAGTACTTC
cdr3_aa: CASSYQGVLYEQYF

d_call: TRBD2
j_call: TRBJ2-7
clone_size: many
v_call: TRBV5-1
cdr3_nt: TGCGCCAGCAGCTTGCTCGCGACTAGCGGGAATCGCGAGCAGTACTTC
cdr3_aa: CASSLLATSGNREQYF

d_call: .
j_call: TRBJ2-7
clone_size: many
v_call: TRBV20-1
cdr3_nt: TGCAGTGCTAGAGCAGGCGTCTCCTACGAGCAGTACTTC
cdr3_aa: CSARAGVSYEQYF

d_call: TRBD2
j_call: TRBJ2-1
clone_size: many
v_call: TRBV11-3
cdr3_nt: TGTGCCAGCAGCTTCCTAGCGGGAGCTACCAATGAGCAGTTCTTC
cdr3_aa: CASSFLAGATNEQFF

d_call: .
j_call: TRBJ1-1
clone_size: many
v_call: TRBV20-1
cdr3_nt: TGCAGTGCGGTGGACCTAAACACTGAAGCTTTCTTT
cdr3_aa: CSAVDLNTEAFF

d_call: .
j_call: TRBJ2-3
clone_size: many
v_call: TRBV4-2
cdr3_nt: TGTGCCAGCAGCCAACCGGTAATAACAGATACGCAGTATTTT
cdr3_aa: CASSQPVITDTQYF

d_call: TRBD1
j_call: TRBJ1-1
clone_size: many
v_call: TRBV12-3/TRBV12-4
cdr3_nt: TGTGCCAGCAGTTGGGACAGGGGGCTGGTGAACACTGAAGCTTTCTTT
cdr3_aa: CASSWDRGLVNTEAFF

d_call: TRBD2
j_call: TRBJ2-1
clone_size: many
v_call: TRBV20-1
cdr3_nt: TGCAGTGCTCCACTAGCGGGAGTGGGTGAGCAGTTCTTC
cdr3_aa: CSAPLAGVGEQFF

d_call: TRBD1
j_call: TRBJ1-5
clone_size: .
v_call: TRBV7-2
cdr3_nt: TGTGCCAGCAGGACCGGGACAGGGAATCAGCCCCAGCATTTT
cdr3_aa: CASRTGTGNQPQHF

d_call: TRBD2
j_call: TRBJ2-5
clone_size: many
v_call: TRBV5-1
cdr3_nt: TGCGCCAGCAGCTTGGCCGGGGGGGAGACCCAGTACTTC
cdr3_aa: CASSLAGGETQYF